This T cell receptor beta chain originates from a study of Graves' ophthalmopathy and Graves' hyperthyroidism. RNA transcripts provided the template for amplifying TCR beta CDR3 regions. Investigators did first-round RT-PCR with HTBI primers, then second-round multiplex PCR. Using its own MiXCR run on the multiplex PCR reads, TCRdb lists one record per CDR3 protein. The repertoire consists of roughly 500,000 distinct CDR3 sequences, with over 13% occurring once and the leading ten covering approximately 9.8%. Germline CDR1 and CDR2: SQVTM and ANQGSEA. The CDR3 has 13 residues. The V and J ends lost 5 bases and 2 bases respectively, with 12 bases between them.

The chain combines TRBV29-1 with TRBJ2-5; D gene unclear. The TCR sequence derives from a woman in her twenties or thirties with Graves' ophthalmopathy. The specimen was blood. The DNA for the CDR3 is TGCAGCGTTTCCAAAGGCAATCAAGAGACCCAGTACTTC. Encoded protein: CSVSKGNQETQYF.